The rows below give T cell receptor beta chains drawn from one sample of a study of shared clonotypes between healthy human individuals. Assay used: immunoSEQ multiplex PCR; TCRdb lists only in-frame clones, some missing. Of millions of clones listed, less than 95% were seen once; the top ten hold roughly 1%. Sequencing input: naive CD8+ T cells sorted from blood. The receptors were sampled from a man between 18 and 29 years old in good health. The CDR3 runs from the conserved cysteine through the conserved F or W. The order of the fields is D gene, clone size, V gene, J gene, CDR3 protein, CDR3 DNA. A D gene is named only where the DNA matches it firmly. The size entry is marked missing in some rows and otherwise reads once, few, many or a size class.

-	-	TRBV10-2	TRBJ1-4	CASSDGATNEKLFF	TGCGCCAGCAGTGACGGAGCAACTAATGAAAAACTGTTTTTT
-	-	TRBV7-8	TRBJ1-5	CASSPDRTVINQPQHF	TGTGCCAGCAGCCCCGACAGGACAGTTATCAATCAGCCCCAGCATTTT
-	-	TRBV7-9	TRBJ2-2	CASSLDKNTGELFF	TGTGCCAGCAGCTTAGACAAGAACACCGGGGAGCTGTTTTTT
-	-	TRBV21-1	TRBJ1-6	CASSKENTVVPYNSPLHF	TGTGCCAGCAGCAAAGAGAACACCGTCGTGCCCTATAATTCACCCCTCCACTTT
-	-	TRBV4-1	TRBJ1-6	CASSQDPFGGSPLHF	TGCGCCAGCAGCCAAGATCCCTTTGGTGGTTCACCCCTCCACTTT
TRBD2	-	TRBV6-1	TRBJ2-7	CAAHLAGVYEQYF	TGTGCCGCTCATTTAGCGGGAGTCTACGAGCAGTACTTC
-	-	TRBV28	TRBJ1-6	CASSLRGWVPLHF	TGTGCCAGCAGTTTGAGGGGATGGGTGCCCCTCCACTTT
-	-	TRBV5-6	TRBJ1-4	CASSQTDGSNEKLFF	TGTGCCAGCAGCCAGACGGACGGGTCTAATGAAAAACTGTTTTTT
TRBD2	-	TRBV5-1	TRBJ2-7	CASSLAGGLAEYYEQYF	TGCGCCAGCAGCTTGGCGGGAGGACTAGCGGAATACTACGAGCAGTACTTC
-	-	TRBV7-9	TRBJ2-3	CASSLSPAQIRDGTDTQYF	TGTGCCAGCAGCTTAAGCCCAGCCCAAATACGGGACGGCACAGATACGCAGTATTTT
TRBD1	-	TRBV6-4	TRBJ2-5	CASSDSGTDAPQETQYF	TGTGCCAGCAGTGACTCGGGGACAGATGCTCCACAAGAGACCCAGTACTTC
-	-	TRBV28	TRBJ2-1	CASSLPPRGGSSYNEQFF	TGTGCCAGCAGTTTACCCCCCCGCGGGGGCAGTTCCTACAATGAGCAGTTCTTC
-	-	TRBV14	TRBJ2-7	CASSQVSGMAYEQYF	TGTGCCAGCAGCCAAGTATCAGGGATGGCCTACGAGCAGTACTTC
-	-	TRBV7-9	TRBJ2-7	CASSLRVNEQYF	TGTGCCAGCTCATTAAGGGTCAACGAGCAGTACTTC
-	-	TRBV30	TRBJ1-1	CAWSVGGTIEAFF	TGTGCCTGGAGTGTAGGTGGAACAATTGAAGCTTTCTTT
-	-	TRBV9	TRBJ1-2	CASSVGSRYTF	TGTGCCAGCAGCGTAGGTAGTCGCTACACCTTC
-	-	TRBV6-5	TRBJ1-1	CASSYSGVFGTEAFF	TGTGCCAGCAGTTACTCGGGGGTCTTCGGCACTGAAGCTTTCTTT
TRBD2	-	TRBV14	TRBJ2-5	CASSQFSGGLQETQYF	TGTGCCAGCAGCCAGTTTAGCGGGGGCCTACAAGAGACCCAGTACTTC
TRBD1	-	TRBV6-1	TRBJ1-2	CASSAPGTVGPNYGYTF	TGTGCCAGCAGTGCCCCCGGGACAGTAGGACCTAACTATGGCTACACCTTC
TRBD2	-	TRBV4-3	TRBJ2-2	CASSQEASGSGGGELFF	TGCGCCAGCAGCCAAGAGGCTAGCGGGAGCGGGGGCGGGGAGCTGTTTTTT
-	-	TRBV29-1	TRBJ2-7	CSVATGSYEQYF	TGCAGCGTCGCAACAGGGTCATACGAGCAGTACTTC
-	once	TRBV5-4	TRBJ2-3	CASSLKGGPDTQYF	TGTGCCAGCAGCTTGAAGGGTGGTCCAGATACGCAGTATTTT
-	-	TRBV6-5	TRBJ1-1	CASSWGSDTEAFF	TGTGCCAGCAGCTGGGGGTCGGATACTGAAGCTTTCTTT
TRBD1	-	TRBV30	TRBJ1-5	CAWSVGQGAQPQHF	TGTGCCTGGAGTGTCGGACAGGGAGCTCAGCCCCAGCATTTT
-	-	TRBV7-2	TRBJ2-7	CASSPTAAGSSYEQYF	TGTGCCAGCAGCCCCACCGCGGCAGGGAGCTCCTACGAGCAGTACTTC
TRBD2	-	TRBV7-2	TRBJ2-1	CASSRRGDEQFF	TGTGCCAGCAGCCGACGGGGGGATGAGCAGTTCTTC
TRBD2	once	TRBV27	TRBJ2-1	CASSLGSSGGTAYNEQFF	TGTGCCAGCAGTTTAGGATCTAGCGGGGGGACCGCCTACAATGAGCAGTTCTTC
-	-	TRBV4-3	TRBJ2-7	CASSQVYRDERFEQYF	TGCGCCAGCAGCCAAGTGTACCGGGACGAGCGCTTCGAGCAGTACTTC
-	-	TRBV9	TRBJ2-1	CASSTLPRALEGNEQFF	TGTGCCAGCAGCACACTACCCCGGGCCCTAGAGGGCAATGAGCAGTTCTTC
-	-	TRBV6-5	TRBJ1-2	CASSDVTGCGYTF	TGTGCCAGCAGTGACGTGACCGGATGTGGCTACACCTTC
TRBD1	-	TRBV19	TRBJ1-4	CASSYGQEIATNEKLFF	TGTGCCAGTAGTTACGGACAGGAGATTGCAACTAATGAAAAACTGTTTTTT
TRBD2	-	TRBV13	TRBJ2-3	CATRLAGFLTDTQYF	TGTGCCACGAGACTAGCGGGGTTTCTCACAGATACGCAGTATTTT
-	-	TRBV6-5	TRBJ1-5	CASSPGGYSNQPQHF	TGTGCCAGCAGCCCCGGGGGTTATAGCAATCAGCCCCAGCATTTT
TRBD2	-	TRBV29-1	TRBJ2-1	CSVEALAGVYNEQFF	TGCAGCGTTGAAGCCCTAGCGGGGGTCTACAATGAGCAGTTCTTC
-	once	TRBV19	TRBJ2-3	CASSPLNVRPPDTQYF	TGTGCCAGTAGTCCCCTGAACGTCCGGCCCCCAGATACGCAGTATTTT
-	-	TRBV5-6	TRBJ2-5	CASSFTTGSETQYF	TGTGCCAGCAGCTTTACGACGGGGTCGGAGACCCAGTACTTC
TRBD1	-	TRBV6-5	TRBJ1-5	CASSLGQGGQPQHF	TGTGCCAGCAGCCTGGGACAGGGTGGCCAGCCCCAGCATTTT
-	-	TRBV9	TRBJ1-4	CASSVAGTLNEKLFF	TGTGCCAGCAGCGTAGCCGGGACTCTTAATGAAAAACTGTTTTTT
-	-	TRBV6-5	TRBJ1-2	CASSKVLGYGYTF	TGTGCCAGCAGCAAAGTACTTGGCTATGGCTACACCTTC
-	-	TRBV11-2	TRBJ2-2	CASSQPQTNTGELFF	TGTGCCAGCAGCCAGCCCCAGACGAACACCGGGGAGCTGTTTTTT
TRBD1	-	TRBV6-1	TRBJ2-7	CASSGRQGFSYEQYF	TGTGCCAGCAGTGGAAGACAGGGTTTTAGCTACGAGCAGTACTTC
-	-	TRBV28	TRBJ2-7	CASPPGKDSLTLSSYEQYF	TGTGCCAGCCCGCCGGGTAAGGACAGCCTCACCTTAAGCTCCTACGAGCAGTACTTC
-	-	TRBV5-4	TRBJ2-7	CASSFMGSSYEQYF	TGTGCCAGCAGCTTCATGGGCAGTTCCTACGAGCAGTACTTC
-	-	TRBV4-1	TRBJ2-1	CASSQELDSYNEQFF	TGCGCCAGCAGCCAAGAACTGGATAGCTACAATGAGCAGTTCTTC
-	-	TRBV27	TRBJ1-5	CASSFLGNNQPQHF	TGTGCCAGCAGTTTTTTGGGAAACAATCAGCCCCAGCATTTT
TRBD1	-	TRBV27	TRBJ2-7	CASTGTGTYEQYF	TGTGCCAGTACCGGGACAGGGACCTACGAGCAGTACTTC
TRBD1	-	TRBV30	TRBJ2-7	CAWSVLGTGGDEQYF	TGTGCCTGGAGTGTATTGGGGACAGGGGGCGACGAGCAGTACTTC
TRBD2	-	TRBV18	TRBJ2-3	CASSLWTSGPYTDTQYF	TGTGCCAGCTCACTTTGGACTAGCGGGCCCTACACAGATACGCAGTATTTT
-	-	TRBV18	TRBJ1-3	CASSQYTSSGNTIYF	TGTGCCAGCTCCCAATACACAAGCTCTGGAAACACCATATATTTT
-	-	TRBV6-4	TRBJ1-5	CASSDLWGAAGQPQHF	TGTGCCAGCAGTGACCTCTGGGGGGCTGCCGGTCAGCCCCAGCATTTT
-	-	TRBV4-3	TRBJ1-4	CASGPNEKLFF	TGCGCCAGCGGGCCTAATGAAAAACTGTTTTTT
-	-	TRBV2	TRBJ1-5	CASSPGSGNQPQHF	TGTGCCAGCAGTCCCGGTTCGGGGAATCAGCCCCAGCATTTT
-	-	TRBV2	TRBJ2-7	CASSGLGQSYEQYF	TGTGCCAGCAGTGGCCTTGGACAGTCCTACGAGCAGTACTTC
-	once	TRBV5-8	TRBJ2-1	CASSPPPGFYNEQFF	TGTGCCAGCAGCCCACCTCCGGGATTCTACAATGAGCAGTTCTTC
TRBD2	-	TRBV5-1	TRBJ2-3	CASSLTSGLDTDTQYF	TGCGCCAGCAGCTTGACTAGCGGGTTAGACACAGATACGCAGTATTTT
TRBD1	-	TRBV5-6	TRBJ1-2	CASSTTGEGLYGYTF	TGTGCCAGCAGCACCACAGGGGAGGGCCTCTATGGCTACACCTTC